Listed below are T cell receptor beta chains from one sample, sequenced in a study of radiotherapy plus CTLA-4 blockade in lung cancer. The assay was immunoSEQ multiplex PCR, and TCRdb's table has in-frame clones only and misses some. This sample has roughly 48,000 clones, with more than 75% found just once. This material consisted of peripheral blood, taken from a patient treated with radiotherapy plus ipilimumab. The source of these receptors is a human donor with non-small cell lung cancer who had stable disease on radiotherapy plus ipilimumab. Each CDR3 is given with its conserved first and last residue. D genes are given only for firm matches. The size field is filled for only some rows; it gives once, few, many or a size class.

CDR3 DNA	CDR3 protein	clone size	J gene	D gene	V gene
TGTGCCAGTAGTATACAGGTTTCGAACACCGGGGAGCTGTTTTTT	CASSIQVSNTGELFF	.	TRBJ2-2	.	TRBV19
TGTGCCAGCAGCCAAGTAAGGAGTGTAGGAGGCTACACCTTC	CASSQVRSVGGYTF	.	TRBJ1-2	.	TRBV14
TGTGCCAGCAGCTTAGAAACAGGCACAGATACGCAGTATTTT	CASSLETGTDTQYF	.	TRBJ2-3	.	TRBV7-2
TGTGCCAGCTCAGAATGGGCTAGCGGCTACAATGAGCAGTTCTTC	CASSEWASGYNEQFF	few	TRBJ2-1	TRBD2	TRBV2
TGTGCCAGCAGTTTATTGGTTAGGGGCTGGTACACCTTC	CASSLLVRGWYTF	.	TRBJ1-2	.	TRBV28
TGTGCCAGCAGTTCAGGCATCCAAGAGACCCAGTACTTC	CASSSGIQETQYF	.	TRBJ2-5	.	TRBV11-1
TGTGCCAGCAGCTTAAACAAGGGACAGGGGGTTGGGGAGACCCAGTACTTC	CASSLNKGQGVGETQYF	.	TRBJ2-5	TRBD1	TRBV7-9
TGTGCCAGCAGTCCCTCCACAGGGAGTAGAACCGGGGAGCTGTTTTTT	CASSPSTGSRTGELFF	.	TRBJ2-2	.	TRBV28
TGTGCCAGCAGACCGGGACTAGCGGGATCAGAGACCCAGTACTTC	CASRPGLAGSETQYF	.	TRBJ2-5	TRBD2	TRBV5-4
TGTGCCAGCAGCTCGGGACTAGCGGGAGGGGAGACCCAGTACTTC	CASSSGLAGGETQYF	.	TRBJ2-5	TRBD2	TRBV5-4
TGTGCCAGCAGTCAGGAGGCGGACTCCTACGAGCAGTACTTC	CASSQEADSYEQYF	few	TRBJ2-7	.	TRBV2
TGTGCCAGCAGCTTAAAAACTAGCGGGAGGGCCGATGAGCAGTTCTTC	CASSLKTSGRADEQFF	once	TRBJ2-1	TRBD2	TRBV7-6
TGTGCCAGCAGCCGACTAGCGGGTACGTTCTTC	CASSRLAGTFF	.	TRBJ2-1	TRBD2	TRBV7-2
TGTGCCAGCAGCTTGATTAGCGGGAGCCCGCTCGAGCAGTACTTC	CASSLISGSPLEQYF	.	TRBJ2-7	TRBD2	TRBV5-4
TGTGCCACCAGCAGGGGACAGATCAACACCGGGGAGCTGTTTTTT	CATSRGQINTGELFF	.	TRBJ2-2	TRBD1	TRBV15
TGTGCCAGCAGTTACAGGAGGGGTAGCTCCTACGAGCAGTACTTC	CASSYRRGSSYEQYF	once	TRBJ2-7	.	TRBV6-5
TGCGCCAGCAGCCCCGGGGTGGGAGGGGCCCACGAGCAGTACTTC	CASSPGVGGAHEQYF	.	TRBJ2-7	TRBD2	TRBV5-1
TGTGCCAGCAGCTTAGTAGCGGGGGCCTACAATGAGCAGTTCTTC	CASSLVAGAYNEQFF	few	TRBJ2-1	TRBD2	TRBV7-2
TGTGCCAGCAGTGAAGCGAATATCCTCGCCACATCCTACGAGCAGTACTTC	CASSEANILATSYEQYF	.	TRBJ2-7	.	TRBV2
TGTGCCAGCAGCCCCGGATCCTCGGGGTCCTATGGCTACACCTTC	CASSPGSSGSYGYTF	.	TRBJ1-2	.	TRBV5-4
TGTGCCAGCAGTACACAGGGGTGGGGCGAGCAGTACTTC	CASSTQGWGEQYF	.	TRBJ2-7	TRBD1	TRBV28
TGTGCCAGTAGTGTCGCAGGGCTCTATGGCTACACCTTC	CASSVAGLYGYTF	.	TRBJ1-2	.	TRBV19
TGTGCCAGCAGTGATCCCGCGACGACAGGGGTAGATTACGAGCAGTACTTC	CASSDPATTGVDYEQYF	.	TRBJ2-7	TRBD1	TRBV6-1
TGTGCCATCAGTCGAACAGGGGTAGGCACTGAAGCTTTCTTT	CAISRTGVGTEAFF	.	TRBJ1-1	TRBD1	TRBV10-3
TGTGCCATCAGTGCCACGACAGTCCTGAACACTGAAGCTTTCTTT	CAISATTVLNTEAFF	.	TRBJ1-1	.	TRBV10-3